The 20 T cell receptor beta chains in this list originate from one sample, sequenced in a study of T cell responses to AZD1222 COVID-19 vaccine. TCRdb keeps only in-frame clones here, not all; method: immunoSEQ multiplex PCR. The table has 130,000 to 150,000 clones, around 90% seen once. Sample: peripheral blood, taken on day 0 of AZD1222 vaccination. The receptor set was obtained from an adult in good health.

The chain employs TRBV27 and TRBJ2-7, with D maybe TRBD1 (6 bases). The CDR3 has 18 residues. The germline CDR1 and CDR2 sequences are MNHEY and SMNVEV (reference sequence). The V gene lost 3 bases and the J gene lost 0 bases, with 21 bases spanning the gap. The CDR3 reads CASSLFSRDNFFSYEQYF. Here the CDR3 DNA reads TGTGCCAGCAGTTTGTTTTCCAGGGACAATTTCTTCTCCTACGAGCAGTACTTC.

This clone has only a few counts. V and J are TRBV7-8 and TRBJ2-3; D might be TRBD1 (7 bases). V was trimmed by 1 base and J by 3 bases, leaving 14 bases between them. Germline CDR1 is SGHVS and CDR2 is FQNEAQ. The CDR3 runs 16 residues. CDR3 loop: CASSLGQGGRTDTQYF. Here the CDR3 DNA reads TGTGCCAGCAGCTTAGGACAGGGAGGAAGGACAGATACGCAGTATTTT.

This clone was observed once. The CDR3 loop is CASSLRETQYF. As DNA, the CDR3 is TGTGCCAGCAGTTTACGAGAGACCCAGTACTTC. The rearrangement uses TRBV6-6 and TRBJ2-5; D ambiguous. Germline V lookup: CDR1 MNHNY, CDR2 SVGAGI (reference sequence). Trimming took 4 bases from V and 4 from J, leaving 4 bases between them. CDR3 size: 11 residues.

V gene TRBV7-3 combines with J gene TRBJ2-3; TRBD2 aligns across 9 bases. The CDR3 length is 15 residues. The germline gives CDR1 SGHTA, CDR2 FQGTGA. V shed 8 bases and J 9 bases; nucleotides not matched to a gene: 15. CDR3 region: CASATGDSGRGTQYF. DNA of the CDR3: TGTGCCAGCGCGACGGGTGATAGCGGGAGAGGCACGCAGTATTTT.

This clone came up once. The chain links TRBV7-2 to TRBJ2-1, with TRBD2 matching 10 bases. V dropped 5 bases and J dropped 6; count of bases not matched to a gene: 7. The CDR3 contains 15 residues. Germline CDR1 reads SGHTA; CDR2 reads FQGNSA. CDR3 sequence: CASSPLAGAGNEQFF. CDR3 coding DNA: TGTGCCAGCAGCCCCCTAGCGGGAGCGGGCAATGAGCAGTTCTTC.

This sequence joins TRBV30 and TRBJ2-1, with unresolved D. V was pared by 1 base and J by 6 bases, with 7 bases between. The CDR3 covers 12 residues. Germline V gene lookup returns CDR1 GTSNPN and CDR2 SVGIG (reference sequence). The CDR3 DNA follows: TGTGCCTGGAGTGAGTGGGGCAATGAGCAGTTCTTC. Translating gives CAWSEWGNEQFF. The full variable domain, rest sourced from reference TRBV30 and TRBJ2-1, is SQTIHQWPATLVQPVGSPLSLECTVEGTSNPNLYWYRQAAGRGLQLLFYSVGIGQISSEVPQNLSASRPQDRQFILSSKKLLLSDSGFYLCAWSEWGNEQFFGPGTRLTVL.

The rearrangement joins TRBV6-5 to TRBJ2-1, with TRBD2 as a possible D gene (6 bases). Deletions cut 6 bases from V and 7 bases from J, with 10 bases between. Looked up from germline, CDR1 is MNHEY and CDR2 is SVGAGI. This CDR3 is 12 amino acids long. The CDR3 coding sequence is TGTGCCAGCAGCCCCGCGGGGAATGAGCAGTTCTTC. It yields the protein CASSPAGNEQFF.

The CDR3 reads CASSLNRLDQLPGGLFF. CDR3 in DNA: TGTGCCAGCAGCTTAAATCGACTAGACCAACTACCGGGCGGGCTGTTTTTT. This sequence joins TRBV7-2 and TRBJ2-2, with a tentative D call TRBD2 (6 bases). Trimming removed 2 bases from V and 13 bases from J, with 26 bases in between. CDR1 and CDR2 (germline): SGHTA, FQGNSA. The CDR3 totals 17 residues.

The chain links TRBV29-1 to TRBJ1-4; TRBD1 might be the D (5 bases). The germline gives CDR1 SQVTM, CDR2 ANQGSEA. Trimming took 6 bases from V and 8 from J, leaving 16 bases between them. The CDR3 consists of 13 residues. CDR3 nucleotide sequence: TGCAGCGTCCAACAGGCCCCCGGGGAAAAACTGTTTTTT. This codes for CSVQQAPGEKLFF.

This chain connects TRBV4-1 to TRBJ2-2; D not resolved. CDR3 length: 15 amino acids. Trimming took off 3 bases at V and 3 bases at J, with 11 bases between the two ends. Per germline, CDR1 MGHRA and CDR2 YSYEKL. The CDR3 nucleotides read TGCGCCAGCAGCCATCTCAACGTGGACACCGGGGAGCTGTTTTTT. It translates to CASSHLNVDTGELFF.

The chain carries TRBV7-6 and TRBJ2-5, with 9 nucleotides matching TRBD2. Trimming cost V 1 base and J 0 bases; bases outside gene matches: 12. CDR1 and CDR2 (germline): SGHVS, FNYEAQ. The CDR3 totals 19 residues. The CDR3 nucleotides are TGTGCCAGCAGCTTAGGTATCCGCGGGAGGGCCGGGTACCAAGAGACCCAGTACTTC. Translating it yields CASSLGIRGRAGYQETQYF.

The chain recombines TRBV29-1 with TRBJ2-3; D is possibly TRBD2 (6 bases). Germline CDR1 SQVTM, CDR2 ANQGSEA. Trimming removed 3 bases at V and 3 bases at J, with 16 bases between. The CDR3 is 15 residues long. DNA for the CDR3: TGCAGCGTTGACGGGGGTCCGGGCCCAACAGATACGCAGTATTTT. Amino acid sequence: CSVDGGPGPTDTQYF.

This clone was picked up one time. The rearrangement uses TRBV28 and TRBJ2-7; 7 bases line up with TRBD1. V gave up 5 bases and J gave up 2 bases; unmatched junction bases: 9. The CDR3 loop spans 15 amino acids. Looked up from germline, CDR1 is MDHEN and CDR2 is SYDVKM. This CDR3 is CASSNTGTVPYEQYF. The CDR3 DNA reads TGTGCCAGCAGTAATACCGGGACAGTCCCCTACGAGCAGTACTTC. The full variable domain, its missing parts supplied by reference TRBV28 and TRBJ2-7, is DVKVTQSSRYLVKRTGEKVFLECVQDMDHENMFWYRQDPGLGLRLIYFSYDVKMKEKGDIPEGYSVSREKKERFSLILESASTNQTSMYLCASSNTGTVPYEQYFGPGTRLTVT.

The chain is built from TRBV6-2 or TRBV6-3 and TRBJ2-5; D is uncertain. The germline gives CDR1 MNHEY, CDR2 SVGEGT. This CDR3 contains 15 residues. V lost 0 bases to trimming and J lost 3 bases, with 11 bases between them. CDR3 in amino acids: CASSYSPQSKETQYF. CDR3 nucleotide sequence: TGTGCCAGCAGTTACTCGCCCCAATCGAAAGAGACCCAGTACTTC.

For the CDR3, the DNA is TGTGCCATCAGACAGGGCCAGCTCTCTGGAAACACCATATATTTT. It is translated as CAIRQGQLSGNTIYF. The chain has TRBV10-3 and TRBJ1-3, with a weak D call TRBD1 (6 bases). V was trimmed by 6 bases and J by 0 bases, leaving 12 bases between them. There are 15 residues in the CDR3. The germline CDR1 and CDR2 sequences are ENHRY and SYGVKD.

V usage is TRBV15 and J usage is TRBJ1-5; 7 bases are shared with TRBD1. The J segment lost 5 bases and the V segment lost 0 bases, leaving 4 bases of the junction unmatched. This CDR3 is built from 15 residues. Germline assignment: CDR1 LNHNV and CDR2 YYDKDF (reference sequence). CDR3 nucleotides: TGTGCCACCAGCAGAGACGGGACAGCCCATCAGCCCCAGCATTTT. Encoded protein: CATSRDGTAHQPQHF.

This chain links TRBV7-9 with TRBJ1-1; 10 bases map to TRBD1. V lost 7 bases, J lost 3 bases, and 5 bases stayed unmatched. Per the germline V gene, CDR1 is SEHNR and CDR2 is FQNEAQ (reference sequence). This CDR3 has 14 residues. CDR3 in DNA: TGTGCCAGCATCCTCGGGACAGGGGACACTGAAGCTTTCTTT. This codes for CASILGTGDTEAFF.

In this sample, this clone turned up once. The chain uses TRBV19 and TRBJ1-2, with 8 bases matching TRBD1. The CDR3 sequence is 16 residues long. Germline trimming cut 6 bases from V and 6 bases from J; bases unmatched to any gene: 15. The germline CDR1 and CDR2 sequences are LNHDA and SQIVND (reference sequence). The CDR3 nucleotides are TGTGCCAGTAGCCCCCGCCAGGGGGCGAGTGGTGATGGCTACACCTTC. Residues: CASSPRQGASGDGYTF.

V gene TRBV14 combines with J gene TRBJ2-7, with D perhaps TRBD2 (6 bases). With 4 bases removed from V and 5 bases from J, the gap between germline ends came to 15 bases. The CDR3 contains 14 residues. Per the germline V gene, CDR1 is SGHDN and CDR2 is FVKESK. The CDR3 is CASSPRDRGNEQYF. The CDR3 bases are TGTGCCAGCAGCCCTCGGGACCGCGGGAACGAGCAGTACTTC.

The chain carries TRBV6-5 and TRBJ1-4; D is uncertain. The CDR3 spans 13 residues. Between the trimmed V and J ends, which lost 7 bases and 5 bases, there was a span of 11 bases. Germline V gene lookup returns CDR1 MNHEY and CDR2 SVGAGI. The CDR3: CASKGSENEKLFF. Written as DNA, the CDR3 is TGTGCCAGCAAAGGCAGTGAGAATGAAAAACTGTTTTTT.